One and the same sample provided the 12 T cell receptor beta chains below, sequenced in a study of Graves' ophthalmopathy and Graves' hyperthyroidism. RNA transcripts provided the template for amplifying TCR beta CDR3 regions. First-round RT-PCR used HTBI primers; second-round multiplex PCR followed. Via MiXCR, TCRdb re-called the multiplex PCR reads, giving one row per CDR3 protein. The table has roughly 500,000 distinct CDR3 sequences, around 15% seen once. Specimen: blood. The origin of the receptors is a young woman with Graves' ophthalmopathy.

This clonotype was detected ten times or more. This rearrangement joins TRBV6-5 to TRBJ1-6, with 9 bases that match TRBD1. The CDR3 loop spans 16 amino acids. V trimming: 7 bases; J trimming: 8 bases; junction bases outside the gene matches: 12. Germline values: CDR1 MNHEY, CDR2 SVGAGI. DNA for the CDR3: TGTGCCAGCACCAAACAGGGGGCTATAATGGATTCACCCCTCCACTTT. Translation: CASTKQGAIMDSPLHF.

This clonotype has at least ten counts. In DNA, the CDR3 is TGTGCCATCAGTGAGTCTTTGAAGGTTACGGACTCTGGAAACACCATATATTTT. Translation gives CAISESLKVTDSGNTIYF. V is TRBV10-3 and J is TRBJ1-3; D is unresolved. Germline V gives CDR1 ENHRY, CDR2 SYGVKD. V lost 0 bases to trimming and J lost 0 bases, with 15 bases between them. The CDR3 covers 18 residues.

On this clonotype itself: A much bigger clone sits one base away, suggesting this may be a read error. The conserved final phenylalanine or tryptophan is absent from the CDR3, which likely points to a read error. V and J are TRBV7-9 and TRBJ1-1; D remains unclear. CDR1 and CDR2 from the germline V gene are SEHNR and FQNEAQ (reference sequence). V was cut by 1 base and J by 5 bases, with 11 bases left in between. This CDR3 has 14 amino acids. The CDR3 here is CASSLGRMVTEAFL. CDR3 sequence (DNA): TGTGCCAGCAGCTTAGGACGCATGGTAACTGAAGCTTTCTTG.

This clonotype was detected ten times or more. This chain joins TRBV6-1 and TRBJ2-5; TRBD2 agrees at 7 bases. Germline-derived CDR1 and CDR2 are MNHNS and SASEGT. J was trimmed by 9 bases and V by 8 bases; bases with no gene match: 6. The CDR3 extends over 11 amino acids. CDR3 in amino acids: CASHWGGSQYF. The CDR3 DNA reads TGTGCCAGCCATTGGGGGGGATCCCAGTACTTC.

This clonotype was seen many times. The CDR3 sequence: CASSFRRTENTGELFF. The CDR3 coding sequence is TGTGCCAGCAGTTTTAGGCGGACAGAGAACACCGGGGAGCTGTTTTTT. The chain has TRBV28 and TRBJ2-2, with D perhaps matching TRBD1 (6 bases). The germline V gene has CDR1 MDHEN and CDR2 SYDVKM. The CDR3 length is 16 residues. Between the trimmed V and J ends, which lost 3 bases and 1 base, there was a span of 12 bases.

This clonotype was found many times. The chain uses TRBV28 and TRBJ2-2; 9 bases agree with TRBD1. The CDR3 totals 15 residues. The V gene end was trimmed by 4 bases and the J gene end by 6 bases; junction bases not matched to a gene: 6. Germline-derived CDR1 and CDR2 are MDHEN and SYDVKM. As DNA, the CDR3 is TGTGCCAGCAGTTCGGGACAGGGTCAGTCCGGGGAGCTGTTTTTT. Residues: CASSSGQGQSGELFF.

This clonotype was seen at least ten times. This rearrangement joins TRBV7-6 to TRBJ2-7; TRBD1 matches at 11 bases. Germline lookup yields CDR1 SGHVS and CDR2 FNYEAQ. V dropped 5 bases and J dropped 4; count of bases not matched to a gene: 7. This CDR3 region has 15 residues. In DNA, the CDR3 is TGTGCCAGCAGCCCCGGGACAGGGGGAAGGTACGAGCAGTACTTC. It translates to CASSPGTGGRYEQYF.

Note on this clonotype: Just one base apart from a much larger clone, this may be a read error. J is TRBJ2-7 and V is TRBV7-9; the D gene is possibly TRBD2 (6 bases). CDR1 and CDR2 (germline): SEHNR, FQNEAQ (reference sequence). This CDR3 is 13 amino acids long. The CDR3 loop reads CVSSLAVIYEQYF. The CDR3, as DNA: TGTGTCAGCAGCTTAGCGGTTATTTACGAGCAGTACTTC.

This clonotype was seen many times. The V call is TRBV20-1, the J call TRBJ1-5; no clear D gene. From germline, CDR1 is DFQATT and CDR2 SNEGSKA (reference sequence). This CDR3 is built from 14 residues. V gave up 3 bases and J gave up 0 bases, with 9 bases separating them. In DNA form, the CDR3 reads TGCAGTGCTAGTCGGGCAGCTAGCAATCAGCCCCAGCATTTT. Translated: CSASRAASNQPQHF.

The table lists this clonotype with many counts. The gene calls are TRBV9 and TRBJ2-5; D is undetermined. V shed 3 bases and J shed 7 bases, with 16 bases lying between them. CDR3 length: 14 amino acids. The germline CDR1 and CDR2 sequences are SGDLS and YYNGEE. Here the CDR3 DNA reads TGTGCCAGCAGCGCCGGCCTTTTGGAAGGGACCCAGTACTTC. Its translation is CASSAGLLEGTQYF.

In this sample, this clonotype turned up many times. The chain uses TRBV27 and TRBJ2-6; 8 bases align to TRBD1. CDR1 and CDR2 (germline): MNHEY, SMNVEV (reference sequence). The CDR3 sequence is 19 residues long. Trimming cost V 3 bases and J 4 bases; bases outside gene matches: 14. CDR3 DNA: TGTGCCAGCAGTTTCCTTGTTGGACAGGGTTTCTCCGGGGCCAACGTCCTGACTTTC. It yields the protein CASSFLVGQGFSGANVLTF.

The table lists this clonotype with many counts. This chain uses TRBV7-2 with TRBJ1-2, with no clear D. The CDR3 is 15 amino acids. V was shortened by 0 bases and J by 0 bases, with 8 bases between the two germline ends. Looked up from germline, CDR1 is SGHTA and CDR2 is FQGNSA. The chain's CDR3 is CASSLAGLANYGYTF. As DNA, the CDR3 is TGTGCCAGCAGCTTAGCGGGTTTAGCTAACTATGGCTACACCTTC.